One sample yielded the 27 T cell receptor beta chains listed below, sequenced in a study of blood T cell repertoires in COVID-19. This table comes from immunoSEQ multiplex PCR, and its TCRdb copy is limited to in-frame clones, with some not included. Found here are about 56,000 clones, around 90% of them singletons; the top ten hold over 15%. What was sequenced was peripheral blood. The receptors were sampled from a human donor in a cohort sampled during active COVID-19.

The chain couples TRBV30 to TRBJ1-4; 12 nucleotides match TRBD1. The CDR3 is made up of 16 amino acids. Losses at the gene ends were 0 bases for V and 10 bases for J; bases not matched to a gene: 9. CDR1 is GTSNPN, CDR2 SVGIG, per germline (reference sequence). CDR3 region: CAWSVGGGQGARKLFF. Written as DNA, the CDR3 is TGTGCCTGGAGTGTAGGTGGGGGACAGGGGGCGCGAAAACTGTTTTTT.

This chain joins TRBV7-2 and TRBJ1-1, with D possibly TRBD1 on 6 matching bases. Germline CDR1 SGHTA, CDR2 FQGNSA. The CDR3 runs 14 residues. The ends were cut back, 1 base at V and 5 bases at J, with 11 bases in the middle. The CDR3 loop is CASSLGTGRTEAFF. Here the CDR3 DNA reads TGTGCCAGCAGCTTAGGCACAGGGCGAACTGAAGCTTTCTTT.

This clone was detected only a few times. The chain employs TRBV6-2 or TRBV6-3 and TRBJ1-6; the D gene is possibly TRBD1 (6 bases). There are 16 residues in the CDR3. V lost 2 bases to trimming and J lost 7 bases, with 15 bases between them. The germline CDR1 and CDR2 sequences are MNHEY and SVGEGT. Here the CDR3 DNA reads TGTGCCAGCAGTTACCCATTGGACAGCCTCAATTCACCCCTCCACTTT. Amino acid sequence: CASSYPLDSLNSPLHF.

The chain couples TRBV30 to TRBJ2-5; the match to TRBD2 covers 7 bases. Germline assignment: CDR1 GTSNPN and CDR2 SVGIG (reference sequence). CDR3 length: 13 amino acids. Losses at the gene ends were 7 bases for V and 4 bases for J; bases not matched to a gene: 9. The CDR3 region is CASRRGGRETQYF. Written as DNA, the CDR3 is TGTGCCTCGCGTCGCGGGGGAAGAGAGACCCAGTACTTC.

The rearrangement uses TRBV3-1 (or the pseudogene TRBV3-2) and TRBJ2-1; 8 positions agree with TRBD2. Trimming took 6 bases from V and 7 from J; bases not matched to a gene: 17. The CDR3 covers 17 residues. Per germline, CDR1 LGHDT and CDR2 YNNKEL (reference sequence). The CDR3 DNA reads as TGTGCCAGCAGTCCCACCCTTAGCCGGGGGGGGGCGAATGAGCAGTTCTTC. Translated: CASSPTLSRGGANEQFF.

The chain is built from TRBV3-1 (or the pseudogene TRBV3-2) and TRBJ2-3, with TRBD2 matching over 13 bases. Germline values: CDR1 LGHDT, CDR2 YNNKEL (reference sequence). The ends lost 3 bases at V and 3 bases at J; junction bases unmatched: 0. There are 15 residues in the CDR3. CDR3 nucleotides: TGTGCCAGCAGCCAGACTAGCGGGGGGACAGATACGCAGTATTTT. It specifies CASSQTSGGTDTQYF.

The CDR3 spells CASSQDRGRGYTF. The CDR3 DNA follows: TGTGCCAGCAGCCAGGACAGGGGAAGGGGCTACACCTTC. The rearrangement uses TRBV6-2 or TRBV6-3 and TRBJ1-2, with 9 bases fitting TRBD1. The germline CDR1 and CDR2 sequences are MNHEY and SVGEGT. The CDR3 spans 13 residues. Losses at the gene ends were 6 bases for V and 8 bases for J; bases not matched to a gene: 7.

This clone has a single count. This chain uses TRBV6-5 with TRBJ2-5; 7 bases align to TRBD1. Germline V gives CDR1 MNHEY, CDR2 SVGAGI. The V gene end was trimmed by 5 bases and the J gene end by 5 bases; junction bases not matched to a gene: 5. CDR3 length: 13 residues. CDR3 DNA sequence: TGTGCCAGCAGTCCGACAGGGCGGGAGACCCAGTACTTC. This translates into CASSPTGRETQYF.

The V and J genes are TRBV27 and TRBJ1-6, with D tentatively TRBD1 (5 bases). V was clipped by 10 bases and J by 13 bases, with 20 bases between them. Germline loops: CDR1 MNHEY, CDR2 SMNVEV (reference sequence). The CDR3 is 13 amino acids. CDR3 sequence: CANLLPGFPPLHF. The CDR3, as DNA: TGTGCCAACCTACTTCCAGGGTTTCCCCCCCTCCACTTT.

This chain connects TRBV9 to TRBJ2-1, with TRBD1 as a possible D gene (6 bases). The V gene lost 4 bases and the J gene lost 5 bases, with 19 bases spanning the gap. Germline assignment: CDR1 SGDLS and CDR2 YYNGEE. The CDR3 spans 16 residues. CDR3 DNA: TGTGCCAGCAGCCCCTCGGACTGGGGGCGGGACAATGAGCAGTTCTTC. Translation: CASSPSDWGRDNEQFF.

The rearrangement joins TRBV18 to TRBJ1-1, with D hard to call. CDR1 KGHSH and CDR2 LQKENI come from the germline V gene. This CDR3 has 17 residues. V lost 3 bases, J lost 3 bases, and 20 bases lay in between. This chain's CDR3 is CASSPSGGSTGYTEAFF. The CDR3 DNA follows: TGTGCCAGCTCACCGAGTGGAGGGTCCACGGGTTACACTGAAGCTTTCTTT.

V usage is TRBV7-2 and J usage is TRBJ2-3, with a tentative D call TRBD2 (7 bases). Trimming took 3 bases from V and 2 from J, leaving 18 bases between them. This CDR3 has 17 residues. The germline V gene has CDR1 SGHTA and CDR2 FQGNSA. The CDR3 here is CASSLGFRGASTDTQYF. The CDR3 DNA reads as TGTGCCAGCAGCTTGGGGTTTCGGGGGGCCTCCACAGATACGCAGTATTTT.

The gene calls are TRBV23-1 and TRBJ2-7, with TRBD1 matching 9 bases. TRBV23-1 is known as an ORF, though its function is uncertain. V dropped 6 bases and J dropped 6; count of bases not matched to a gene: 9. There are 14 residues in the CDR3. The CDR3 loop reads CASSPDRGLGEQYF. The CDR3 DNA reads as TGCGCCAGCAGCCCGGACAGGGGTCTCGGCGAGCAGTACTTC.

The gene calls are TRBV14 and TRBJ2-3, with 12 bases matching TRBD2. With V trimmed by 3 bases and J by 15 bases, 7 bases remained unmatched. CDR1 and CDR2 (germline): SGHDN, FVKESK. The CDR3 totals 13 residues. The CDR3 reads CASSHDLAGGPYF. The CDR3 DNA reads TGTGCCAGCAGCCATGACCTAGCGGGGGGGCCTTATTTT. Based on the CDR3 plus reference TRBV14 and TRBJ2-3, the full variable domain is EAGVTQFPSHSVIEKGQTVTLRCDPISGHDNLYWYRRVMGKEIKFLLHFVKESKQDESGMPNNRFLAERTGGTYSTLKVQPAELEDSGVYFCASSHDLAGGPYFGPGTRLTVL.

The V call is TRBV3-1 (or the pseudogene TRBV3-2), the J call TRBJ2-2; 12 bases match TRBD2. The V gene end was trimmed by 3 bases and the J gene end by 3 bases; junction bases not matched to a gene: 2. CDR3 length: 16 residues. Germline V gene lookup returns CDR1 LGHDT and CDR2 YNNKEL (reference sequence). CDR3 amino acids: CASSQTSGGHTGELFF. The CDR3, as DNA: TGTGCCAGCAGCCAGACTAGCGGGGGCCACACCGGGGAGCTGTTTTTT.

The chain joins TRBV19 to TRBJ2-5, with 7 bases that match TRBD2. The germline CDR1 and CDR2 sequences are LNHDA and SQIVND (reference sequence). The length of the CDR3 is 13 residues. Losses at the gene ends were 10 bases for V and 0 bases for J; bases not matched to a gene: 5. The CDR3 protein is CATAGTNQETQYF. CDR3 DNA: TGTGCCACCGCCGGGACTAACCAAGAGACCCAGTACTTC.

V usage is TRBV7-9 and J usage is TRBJ1-5; D gene unclear. The length of the CDR3 is 14 residues. CDR1 and CDR2 from the germline V gene are SEHNR and FQNEAQ (reference sequence). Trimming pared 5 bases from V and 0 bases from J, leaving 8 bases between. The chain's CDR3 is CASSERDSNQPQHF. The CDR3 region has the DNA TGTGCCAGCAGCGAGAGGGATAGCAATCAGCCCCAGCATTTT. Based on the CDR3 plus reference TRBV7-9 and TRBJ1-5, the full variable domain is DTGVSQNPRHKITKRGQNVTFRCDPISEHNRLYWYRQTLGQGPEFLTYFQNEAQLEKSRLLSDRFSAERPKGSFSTLEIQRTEQGDSAMYLCASSERDSNQPQHFGDGTRLSIL.

The rearrangement uses TRBV4-2 and TRBJ2-1, with D possibly being TRBD2 (5 bases). V lost 1 base and J 0 bases, leaving 10 bases between the germline ends. Per the germline V gene, CDR1 is LGHNA and CDR2 is YNFKEQ. CDR3 size: 16 residues. The CDR3 coding sequence is TGTGCCAGCAGCCAAGGCCGGGGAAGCTCCTACAATGAGCAGTTCTTC. Residues: CASSQGRGSSYNEQFF.

A few counts support this clone. Other DNA sequences in the same sample also yield this CDR3. The gene calls are TRBV4-1 and TRBJ2-7; D might be TRBD2 (7 bases). This CDR3 has 14 amino acids. V was shortened by 5 bases and J by 2 bases, with 13 bases between the two germline ends. Per germline, CDR1 MGHRA and CDR2 YSYEKL. CDR3 sequence: CASSTPGGPYEQYF. The DNA of the CDR3 is TGCGCCAGCAGCACACCCGGGGGGCCCTACGAGCAGTACTTC.

This chain uses TRBV27 with TRBJ2-7; 7 bases are shared with TRBD2. Germline lookup yields CDR1 MNHEY and CDR2 SMNVEV (reference sequence). The CDR3 sequence is 15 residues long. The ends lost 6 bases at V and 3 bases at J; junction bases unmatched: 11. Written as DNA, the CDR3 is TGTGCCAGCAGGGGGGGGGAACTCCACCGCTACGAGCAGTACTTC. Its protein product is CASRGGELHRYEQYF.

This rearrangement joins TRBV5-1 to TRBJ1-3; D might be TRBD1 (5 bases). Germline V lookup: CDR1 SGHRS, CDR2 YFSETQ. CDR3 length equals 13 residues. V gave up 0 bases and J gave up 10 bases, with 11 bases separating them. The CDR3 loop is CASSLGAGLTIYF. In DNA form, the CDR3 reads TGCGCCAGCAGCTTGGGCGCAGGGTTAACCATATATTTT.

This chain links TRBV30 with TRBJ2-7; 9 bases map to TRBD1. CDR1 is GTSNPN and CDR2 is SVGIG in the germline V gene (reference sequence). J lost 2 bases, V lost 2 bases, and 7 bases had no gene match. This CDR3 has 15 amino acids. The CDR3 DNA is TGTGCCTGGAGTCCCGGGACAGGGATCCCCTACGAGCAGTACTTC. Its protein product is CAWSPGTGIPYEQYF.

The CDR3 loop reads CASSYGGLAGIETQYF. CDR3 coding DNA: TGTGCCAGCAGTTACGGGGGACTAGCGGGGATAGAGACCCAGTACTTC. The V call is TRBV6-2 or TRBV6-3, the J call TRBJ2-5; 13 nucleotides align to TRBD2. After removal of 2 bases from V and 4 bases from J, the junction contained 4 bases not matched to a gene. Germline assignment: CDR1 MNHEY and CDR2 SVGEGT. The CDR3 contains 16 residues.

The gene calls are TRBV5-1 and TRBJ2-1; 7 bases fit TRBD1. The germline V gene encodes CDR1 SGHRS and CDR2 YFSETQ. The CDR3 contains 15 residues. V shed 0 bases and J 8 bases; nucleotides not matched to a gene: 8. CDR3 sequence (DNA): TGCGCCAGCAGCTTGGCCGACAGGGCCTGGGATGAGCAGTTCTTC. This gives the protein CASSLADRAWDEQFF.

The rearrangement uses TRBV4-1 and TRBJ1-1; 8 bases fit TRBD1. Per germline, CDR1 MGHRA and CDR2 YSYEKL. Trimming removed 0 bases from V and 1 base from J; junction bases left unmatched: 10. This CDR3 spans 18 amino acids. The CDR3 nucleotides are TGCGCCAGCAGCCAAGATCTCTGGCAGGGGGCTTGGAACACTGAAGCTTTCTTT. It specifies CASSQDLWQGAWNTEAFF.

This clone has a handful of counts. The CDR3 nucleotides are TGTGCCAGCTCCCAACAGGGAGGGCTGAACACTGAAGCTTTCTTT. Translating gives CASSQQGGLNTEAFF. The chain carries TRBV18 and TRBJ1-1, with a possible D match to TRBD1 (6 bases). The CDR3 extends over 15 amino acids. V was cut by 6 bases and J by 0 bases, with 14 bases left in between. Per the germline V gene, CDR1 is KGHSH and CDR2 is LQKENI.

The V gene is TRBV5-8, the J gene TRBJ2-3, with D unresolved. The ends were cut back, 1 base at V and 0 bases at J, with 12 bases in the middle. CDR3 length equals 16 residues. The germline CDR1 and CDR2 sequences are SGHTS and YDEGEE. DNA for the CDR3: TGTGCCAGCAGCTTGTTTCGAGGCTATAGCACAGATACGCAGTATTTT. Translating it yields CASSLFRGYSTDTQYF.